This TCR beta chain originates from a study of T cell changes during pregnancy in multiple sclerosis. Here immunoSEQ multiplex PCR was the method, and the copy in TCRdb shows in-frame clones only, minus some. Among some 89,000 clones listed, approximately 94% were seen once. This CDR3 spans 15 amino acids. Germline CDR1 is SGHRS and CDR2 is YFSETQ. V lost 3 bases, J lost 1 base, and 13 bases lay in between. A single count supports this clone. The chain recombines TRBV5-1 with TRBJ1-1; D perhaps matches TRBD1 (6 bases). This clonotype was obtained from a female donor with multiple sclerosis, enrolled in a pregnancy study. The sequenced sample was peripheral blood, obtained in the third trimester of pregnancy. CDR3 loop: CASSSPGHGNTEAFF. In DNA, the CDR3 is TGCGCCAGCAGCTCCCCGGGACATGGGAACACTGAAGCTTTCTTT.